The entry that follows covers one T cell receptor (beta chain) sequence. Assay: immunoSEQ multiplex PCR; the TCRdb copy retains only in-frame clones and omits some. Of some 27,000 clones listed, around 80% are singletons. This specimen belongs to a study of PD-1 blockade in classical Hodgkin lymphoma. This sample's time point: cycle 4 day 1 (C4D1), after six to seven weeks of nivolumab. After autologous stem cell transplantation all patients relapsed, and prior brentuximab vedotin exposure differed between cohorts. The sequenced sample was peripheral blood mononuclear cells (PBMCs), obtained before the fourth cycle of nivolumab. The clonotype was recovered from a human donor with classical Hodgkin lymphoma.

The CDR3 loop reads CASSSRFSSTDTQYF. The CDR3 region has the DNA TGTGCCAGCAGTTCTAGGTTCTCATCCACAGATACGCAGTATTTT. The V gene is TRBV7-8, the J gene TRBJ2-3; D not resolved. Germline CDR1 is SGHVS and CDR2 is FQNEAQ. Trimming removed 6 bases from V and 2 bases from J, with 15 bases in between. The CDR3 runs 15 residues. The complete variable domain, with remaining parts taken from reference TRBV7-8 and TRBJ2-3, reads GAGVSQSPRYKVAKRGQDVALRCDPISGHVSLFWYQQALGQGPEFLTYFQNEAQLDKSGLPSDRFFAERPEGSVSTLKIQRTQQEDSAVYLCASSSRFSSTDTQYFGPGTRLTVL.